The next 26 T cell receptor beta chains were all read from a single sample in a study of blood T cell repertoires in COVID-19. Measured with immunoSEQ multiplex PCR; TCRdb has only the in-frame clones, and not every one. The top ten hold about 6.6% of the sample, which has approximately 220,000 clones, around 84% seen once. What was sequenced was PBMCs or T cells enriched from blood (not recorded which). The origin of the receptors is a woman in her 40s who had recovered from COVID-19.

This rearrangement joins TRBV19 to TRBJ1-5; D is unclear. Trimming pared 3 bases from V and 6 bases from J, leaving 12 bases between. Looked up from germline, CDR1 is LNHDA and CDR2 is SQIVND (reference sequence). The CDR3 is 14 residues long. The CDR3 sequence is CASSMMSGSQPQHF. CDR3 DNA: TGTGCCAGTAGTATGATGTCAGGATCTCAGCCCCAGCATTTT.

The CDR3 loop reads CASSLYRFTEAFF. In nucleotides, the CDR3 is TGTGCCAGCAGTTTATACAGATTCACTGAAGCTTTCTTT. The J gene is TRBJ1-1, the V gene TRBV28, with unresolved D. Trimming removed 1 base from V and 4 bases from J, with 7 bases in between. CDR1 is MDHEN, CDR2 SYDVKM, per germline. This CDR3 is 13 amino acids long.

V is TRBV28 and J is TRBJ2-5; possibly TRBD2 for D (5 bases). Germline values: CDR1 MDHEN, CDR2 SYDVKM. The CDR3 contains 15 residues. Trimming stripped 4 bases from V and 5 bases from J, with 17 bases between. Here the CDR3 DNA reads TGTGCCAGCAGTTCTAGGACTGACCGGTGGGAGACCCAGTACTTC. Encoded protein: CASSSRTDRWETQYF.

This chain joins TRBV7-9 and TRBJ2-2; 7 positions match TRBD2. Germline V gives CDR1 SEHNR, CDR2 FQNEAQ (reference sequence). The CDR3 sequence is 14 residues long. V gave up 10 bases and J gave up 5 bases; unmatched junction bases: 10. CDR3: CATHFHSGTGELFF. CDR3 in DNA: TGTGCCACCCATTTCCATAGCGGGACCGGGGAGCTGTTTTTT. The complete variable domain, with remaining parts taken from reference TRBV7-9 and TRBJ2-2, reads DTGVSQNPRHKITKRGQNVTFRCDPISEHNRLYWYRQTLGQGPEFLTYFQNEAQLEKSRLLSDRFSAERPKGSFSTLEIQRTEQGDSAMYLCATHFHSGTGELFFGEGSRLTVL.

This clone appeared a single time. The chain carries TRBV7-2 and TRBJ2-5; 8 bases map to TRBD1. This CDR3 comprises 14 residues. Germline trimming cut 4 bases from V and 9 bases from J; bases unmatched to any gene: 10. Germline CDR1 and CDR2: SGHTA and FQGNSA. CDR3: CASSSSDRGGAQYF. In DNA, the CDR3 is TGTGCCAGCAGCTCCTCCGACAGGGGTGGTGCCCAGTACTTC.

J is TRBJ2-5 and V is TRBV28; possibly TRBD2 for D (5 bases). With 5 bases removed from V and 3 bases from J, the gap between germline ends came to 10 bases. The germline gives CDR1 MDHEN, CDR2 SYDVKM. The CDR3 contains 13 residues. In nucleotides, the CDR3 is TGTGCCAGCAGTCGTGGGAGAGAAGAGACCCAGTACTTC. Translating gives CASSRGREETQYF.

The chain has TRBV18 and TRBJ1-1; tentatively, D is TRBD1 (5 bases). Germline values: CDR1 KGHSH, CDR2 LQKENI. This CDR3 is built from 14 residues. V gave up 3 bases and J gave up 6 bases, with 14 bases separating them. CDR3 protein: CASSPQTGQAEAFF. The CDR3 DNA is TGTGCCAGCTCACCCCAGACCGGACAAGCTGAAGCTTTCTTT.

The chain employs TRBV9 and TRBJ1-3, with D unresolved. The CDR3 is 14 residues long. The ends were cut back, 1 base at V and 0 bases at J, with 5 bases in the middle. CDR1 and CDR2 from the germline V gene are SGDLS and YYNGEE. The CDR3 reads CASSVQDSGNTIYF. The CDR3 coding sequence is TGTGCCAGCAGCGTACAGGACTCTGGAAACACCATATATTTT. The whole variable domain, filled in from reference TRBV9 and TRBJ1-3, reads DSGVTQTPKHLITATGQRVTLRCSPRSGDLSVYWYQQSLDQGLQFLIQYYNGEERAKGNILERFSAQQFPDLHSELNLSSLELGDSALYFCASSVQDSGNTIYFGEGSWLTVV.

This clone was seen only once. The chain employs TRBV7-2 and TRBJ2-3, with a tentative D call TRBD2 (5 bases). Germline values: CDR1 SGHTA, CDR2 FQGNSA. The CDR3 runs to 15 residues. The germline V and J ends were trimmed by 5 bases and 0 bases, with 12 bases remaining between them. DNA of the CDR3: TGTGCCAGCAGCCCTGGGGTAGCGAGCACAGATACGCAGTATTTT. It yields the protein CASSPGVASTDTQYF.

CDR3 residues: CASTQGAANEKLFF. Written as DNA, the CDR3 is TGTGCCAGCACGCAGGGGGCGGCTAATGAAAAACTGTTTTTT. This chain uses TRBV7-9 with TRBJ1-4, with 8 nucleotides matching TRBD1. CDR3 length equals 14 residues. The ends lost 7 bases at V and 3 bases at J; junction bases unmatched: 4. Looked up from germline, CDR1 is SEHNR and CDR2 is FQNEAQ (reference sequence).

With regard to this clone: The same CDR3 can be traced to other DNA sequences in this sample. The chain couples TRBV5-1 to TRBJ2-2; 10 bases are a match to TRBD2. From germline, CDR1 is SGHRS and CDR2 YFSETQ. The CDR3 has 15 residues. Trimming removed 2 bases from V and 6 bases from J; junction bases left unmatched: 4. CDR3 amino acids: CASSFLAGVSGELFF. The CDR3 region has the DNA TGCGCCAGCAGCTTCCTAGCGGGAGTTTCCGGGGAGCTGTTTTTT.

The table lists this clone with a few counts. The rearrangement uses TRBV12-3 or TRBV12-4 and TRBJ2-7; 7 bases fit TRBD1. The ends lost 7 bases at V and 0 bases at J; junction bases unmatched: 3. This CDR3 is built from 13 residues. CDR3 loop: CASNDRVSYEQYF. DNA for the CDR3: TGTGCCAGCAACGACAGGGTCTCCTACGAGCAGTACTTC.

This sequence joins TRBV7-9 and TRBJ1-2; D is possibly TRBD1 (6 bases). This CDR3 is 17 amino acids long. Germline V lookup: CDR1 SEHNR, CDR2 FQNEAQ (reference sequence). Trimming cost V 5 bases and J 3 bases, with 22 bases left between them. The CDR3, as DNA: TGTGCCAGCAGCCCAATACGGCCGAGACAGGAGGACTATGGCTACACCTTC. Amino acids: CASSPIRPRQEDYGYTF.

The V call is TRBV27, the J call TRBJ1-2, with 9 bases aligning to TRBD1. The CDR3 is 15 amino acids. The V segment lost 3 bases and the J segment 6 bases; nucleotides outside the gene matches: 8. In germline, CDR1 is MNHEY, CDR2 SMNVEV (reference sequence). The CDR3 bases are TGTGCCAGCAGTTTGTCACAAACAGGGGGCAATGGCTACACCTTC. Amino acids: CASSLSQTGGNGYTF.

The chain is built from TRBV24-1 and TRBJ2-1; 8 bases fit TRBD2. The CDR3 spans 18 residues. Trimming removed 3 bases from V and 12 bases from J; junction bases left unmatched: 21. Germline CDR1 reads KGHDR; CDR2 reads SFDVKD. The CDR3 bases are TGTGCCACCAGTGATAGGCGTCGGGGGGGAGAGATTACAATGAGGCAGTTCTTC. Translating gives CATSDRRRGGEITMRQFF.

The rearrangement links TRBV5-4 to TRBJ1-6; a weak D match, TRBD1 (5 bases). In germline, CDR1 is SGHNT, CDR2 YYREEE (reference sequence). Trimming pared 4 bases from V and 6 bases from J, leaving 14 bases between. The length of the CDR3 is 15 residues. In nucleotides, the CDR3 is TGTGCCAGCAGCCCCCCGGGGGACCTTAATTCACCCCTCCACTTT. Amino acid sequence: CASSPPGDLNSPLHF.

The chain links TRBV30 to TRBJ2-7, with 10 bases lining up with TRBD1. The junction had 8 bases not matched to a gene; V was cut back by 3 bases and J by 3 bases. The CDR3 consists of 15 residues. Germline values: CDR1 GTSNPN, CDR2 SVGIG (reference sequence). The CDR3 sequence: CAWSVRTGGDYEQYF. As DNA, the CDR3 is TGTGCCTGGAGCGTCAGGACAGGGGGGGACTACGAGCAGTACTTC.

The chain employs TRBV5-6 and TRBJ1-6; perhaps TRBD1 as D (5 bases). The germline CDR1 and CDR2 sequences are SGHDT and YYEEEE. The CDR3 covers 14 residues. V lost 4 bases and J 6 bases, leaving 11 bases between the germline ends. The CDR3 region is CASSRRGLNSPLHF. CDR3 nucleotides: TGTGCCAGCAGCCGACGGGGACTTAATTCACCCCTCCACTTT.

The J gene is TRBJ2-5, the V gene TRBV15, with TRBD1 matching 9 bases. The CDR3 contains 15 residues. The germline V gene encodes CDR1 LNHNV and CDR2 YYDKDF (reference sequence). Trimming removed 8 bases from V and 4 bases from J; junction bases left unmatched: 11. CDR3 region: CATSRRTGAGETQYF. The CDR3 bases are TGTGCCACCTCTCGCCGGACAGGGGCGGGAGAGACCCAGTACTTC.

This clone was detected only a few times. This rearrangement joins TRBV7-2 to TRBJ1-3; tentative D call: TRBD1 (6 bases). The CDR3 sequence is 13 residues long. Germline CDR1 reads SGHTA; CDR2 reads FQGNSA. The V end was cut by 5 bases, the J end by 8 bases, with 13 bases between. DNA for the CDR3: TGTGCCAGCAGCCCGACAGGTCGAGACACCATATATTTT. It yields the protein CASSPTGRDTIYF.

This chain connects TRBV7-9 to TRBJ2-2; TRBD1 aligns across 8 bases. V was pared by 5 bases and J by 4 bases, with 3 bases of the junction left unmatched. From germline, CDR1 is SEHNR and CDR2 FQNEAQ (reference sequence). The CDR3 totals 14 residues. Here the CDR3 reads CASSQGAFTGELFF. CDR3 in DNA: TGTGCCAGCAGCCAGGGGGCGTTCACCGGGGAGCTGTTTTTT.

The chain recombines TRBV3-1 (or the pseudogene TRBV3-2) with TRBJ1-5; weak D call: TRBD1 (6 bases). The V gene lost 1 base and the J gene lost 7 bases, with 14 bases spanning the gap. The CDR3 sequence is 15 residues long. Germline-derived CDR1 and CDR2 are LGHDT and YNNKEL (reference sequence). The CDR3 sequence: CASSQGAGARQPQHF. As DNA, the CDR3 is TGTGCCAGCAGCCAAGGAGCAGGGGCCCGGCAGCCCCAGCATTTT.

The CDR3 sequence: CASSAGNRVAQPQHF. The DNA of the CDR3 is TGTGCCAGCAGTGCCGGTAACAGGGTCGCTCAGCCCCAGCATTTT. This chain joins TRBV2 and TRBJ1-5, with D perhaps matching TRBD1 (6 bases). Germline V gene data show CDR1 as SNHLY and CDR2 as FYNNEI. V lost 4 bases and J 6 bases, leaving 16 bases between the germline ends. The CDR3 runs 15 residues. Looking up the rest from reference TRBV2 and TRBJ1-5 gives the full variable domain: EPEVTQTPSHQVTQMGQEVILRCVPISNHLYFYWYRQILGQKVEFLVSFYNNEISEKSEIFDDQFSVERPDGSNFTLKIRSTKLEDSAMYFCASSAGNRVAQPQHFGDGTRLSIL.

The chain joins TRBV6-6 to TRBJ2-2; D unresolved. The germline CDR1 and CDR2 sequences are MNHNY and SVGAGI (reference sequence). The CDR3 consists of 14 residues. Deletions cut 2 bases from V and 0 bases from J, with 4 bases between. This CDR3 is CASSYTPNTGELFF. The CDR3 region has the DNA TGTGCCAGCAGTTACACTCCGAACACCGGGGAGCTGTTTTTT.

The J gene is TRBJ2-1, the V gene TRBV14; tentative D call: TRBD1 (5 bases). CDR1 and CDR2 from the germline V gene are SGHDN and FVKESK. The CDR3 is made up of 15 amino acids. The V end lost 0 bases, the J end lost 2 bases, and 8 bases lay between the germline ends. CDR3 bases: TGTGCCAGCAGCCAAGACAGGGTCCCCTACAATGAGCAGTTCTTC. Encoded protein: CASSQDRVPYNEQFF. The full variable domain, rest sourced from reference TRBV14 and TRBJ2-1, is EAGVTQFPSHSVIEKGQTVTLRCDPISGHDNLYWYRRVMGKEIKFLLHFVKESKQDESGMPNNRFLAERTGGTYSTLKVQPAELEDSGVYFCASSQDRVPYNEQFFGPGTRLTVL.

A single count supports this clone. The chain has TRBV2 and TRBJ1-1; D call uncertain. This CDR3 spans 14 amino acids. Germline CDR1 SNHLY, CDR2 FYNNEI. Trimming took off 3 bases at V and 1 base at J, with 9 bases between the two ends. The CDR3 loop is CASSESRANTEAFF. The CDR3 nucleotides read TGTGCCAGCAGTGAGTCGCGGGCGAACACTGAAGCTTTCTTT. Complete variable domain (other parts from reference TRBV2 and TRBJ1-1): EPEVTQTPSHQVTQMGQEVILRCVPISNHLYFYWYRQILGQKVEFLVSFYNNEISEKSEIFDDQFSVERPDGSNFTLKIRSTKLEDSAMYFCASSESRANTEAFFGQGTRLTVV.